Listed here are 16 T cell receptor beta chains from one sample, sequenced in a study of blood T cell repertoires in COVID-19. The repertoire was sequenced with immunoSEQ multiplex PCR; TCRdb's copy has only in-frame clones and lacks some. The table lists roughly 500,000 clones, less than 90% of them singletons, with roughly 8.5% in the top ten. Sequencing input: PBMCs or T cells enriched from blood (not recorded which). Every receptor here comes from a woman aged 55-69 years who had recovered from COVID-19.

This chain connects TRBV7-9 to TRBJ2-1; TRBD2 agrees at 12 bases. Germline trimming cut 6 bases from V and 7 bases from J; bases unmatched to any gene: 10. The V gene's germline CDR1 is SEHNR and CDR2 FQNEAQ (reference sequence). This CDR3 is built from 16 residues. The CDR3 loop is CASSQRLAGVRNEQFF. The CDR3 coding sequence is TGTGCCAGCAGTCAACGACTAGCGGGGGTCCGGAATGAGCAGTTCTTC.

The chain is built from TRBV25-1 and TRBJ2-6, with a tentative D call TRBD1 (5 bases). In germline, CDR1 is MGHDK, CDR2 SYGVNS. V lost 7 bases and J 0 bases, leaving 16 bases between the germline ends. The CDR3 is 17 amino acids. CDR3 coding DNA: TGTGCCAGCAAATCAAACGTACAGGTCTCTGGGGCCAACGTCCTGACTTTC. This sequence encodes CASKSNVQVSGANVLTF.

A single count supports this clone. The chain uses TRBV6-6 and TRBJ1-1, with a possible D match to TRBD1 (6 bases). The germline CDR1 and CDR2 sequences are MNHNY and SVGAGI (reference sequence). The CDR3 is 10 amino acids. V was pared by 6 bases and J by 8 bases, with 7 bases between. CDR3 sequence reads: CASRGAEAFF. In DNA, the CDR3 is TGTGCCAGCAGGGGGGCCGAAGCTTTCTTT.

V gene TRBV19 combines with J gene TRBJ1-5, with a tentative D call TRBD1 (5 bases). V was cut by 7 bases and J by 0 bases, with 13 bases left in between. This CDR3 is 15 amino acids long. Germline assignment: CDR1 LNHDA and CDR2 SQIVND (reference sequence). The CDR3 DNA reads TGTGCCAGTAAGAGGACATTAGATAGCAATCAGCCCCAGCATTTT. Its protein is CASKRTLDSNQPQHF. Supplemented by reference TRBV19 and TRBJ1-5, the full variable domain reads DGGITQSPKYLFRKEGQNVTLSCEQNLNHDAMYWYRQDPGQGLRLIYYSQIVNDFQKGDIAEGYSVSREKKESFPLTVTSAQKNPTAFYLCASKRTLDSNQPQHFGDGTRLSIL.

V gene TRBV2 combines with J gene TRBJ1-5; D may be TRBD1 (5 bases). The CDR3 contains 15 residues. The ends were cut back, 6 bases at V and 2 bases at J, with 14 bases in the middle. Germline V gene lookup returns CDR1 SNHLY and CDR2 FYNNEI. CDR3 nucleotide sequence: TGTGCCAGCAGGCAGGGATCGGTGGGCAATCAGCCCCAGCATTTT. This codes for CASRQGSVGNQPQHF. The complete variable domain, with remaining parts taken from reference TRBV2 and TRBJ1-5, reads EPEVTQTPSHQVTQMGQEVILRCVPISNHLYFYWYRQILGQKVEFLVSFYNNEISEKSEIFDDQFSVERPDGSNFTLKIRSTKLEDSAMYFCASRQGSVGNQPQHFGDGTRLSIL.

The V and J genes are TRBV7-6 and TRBJ1-1, with D possibly TRBD1 on 6 matching bases. V was cut by 7 bases and J by 1 base, with 10 bases left in between. Germline lookup yields CDR1 SGHVS and CDR2 FNYEAQ. CDR3 length equals 13 residues. CDR3 sequence: CASKQGRNTEAFF. CDR3 nucleotides: TGTGCCAGCAAACAGGGAAGGAACACTGAAGCTTTCTTT.

The CDR3 spells CASSQGAGGSSDNQPQHF. CDR3 DNA sequence: TGCGCCAGCAGCCAAGGGGCCGGGGGTTCGAGTGACAATCAGCCCCAGCATTTT. V gene TRBV4-1 combines with J gene TRBJ1-5, with a possible D match to TRBD1 (5 bases). The CDR3 is made up of 18 amino acids. V was clipped by 1 base and J by 3 bases, with 19 bases between them. Germline V gene data show CDR1 as MGHRA and CDR2 as YSYEKL.

V and J are TRBV20-1 and TRBJ2-1; no clear D. The V end was cut by 8 bases, the J end by 1 base, with 6 bases between. Germline CDR1 reads DFQATT; CDR2 reads SNEGSKA (reference sequence). The CDR3 contains 11 residues. The CDR3 DNA sequence: TGCAGTTTCTTATCCTACAATGAGCAGTTCTTC. Translating it yields CSFLSYNEQFF.

The chain combines TRBV7-8 with TRBJ2-5; 8 bases map to TRBD2. The CDR3 runs to 15 residues. The germline gives CDR1 SGHVS, CDR2 FQNEAQ. Trimming at V came to 4 bases and at J to 5 bases, leaving 9 bases not matched to a gene. CDR3 coding DNA: TGTGCCAGCAGCTCCCCCGGGGGGGATGGGGAGACCCAGTACTTC. Protein sequence: CASSSPGGDGETQYF.

This chain joins TRBV6-5 and TRBJ2-7; the match to TRBD2 covers 8 bases. Unmatched junction bases numbered 4, after V lost 3 bases and J lost 0 bases. Germline V gives CDR1 MNHEY, CDR2 SVGAGI. The CDR3 loop spans 15 amino acids. The CDR3 spells CASSYGRGASYEQYF. CDR3 sequence (DNA): TGTGCCAGCAGTTATGGGCGGGGGGCCTCCTACGAGCAGTACTTC.

CDR3 region: CASSQMDQEGSPLHF. CDR3 DNA: TGTGCCAGCAGCCAGATGGATCAAGAGGGATCACCCCTCCACTTT. The rearrangement links TRBV14 to TRBJ1-6; D gene uncertain. This CDR3 is built from 15 residues. The V end was cut by 3 bases, the J end by 10 bases, with 16 bases between. The germline V gene has CDR1 SGHDN and CDR2 FVKESK.

This rearrangement joins TRBV3-1 (or the pseudogene TRBV3-2) to TRBJ2-7, with 15 bases aligning to TRBD2. The CDR3 sequence is 19 residues long. V shed 4 bases and J 3 bases; nucleotides not matched to a gene: 13. Germline V gene data show CDR1 as LGHDT and CDR2 as YNNKEL (reference sequence). CDR3 protein: CASSPASGLAGGHNYEQYF. In DNA form, the CDR3 reads TGTGCCAGCAGCCCCGCCTCCGGACTAGCGGGGGGGCACAACTACGAGCAGTACTTC.

The chain has TRBV27 and TRBJ1-1; tentatively, D is TRBD1 (6 bases). The ends were cut back, 6 bases at V and 1 base at J, with 9 bases in the middle. The CDR3 consists of 13 residues. Germline V gives CDR1 MNHEY, CDR2 SMNVEV (reference sequence). CDR3 sequence: CASRPQGNTEAFF. The DNA for the CDR3 is TGTGCCAGCAGACCACAGGGGAACACTGAAGCTTTCTTT.

The J gene is TRBJ1-5, the V gene TRBV28; tentative D call: TRBD1 (5 bases). Deletions cut 7 bases from V and 1 base from J, with 17 bases between. Germline V gene sequence: CDR1 MDHEN, CDR2 SYDVKM. The CDR3 length is 16 residues. CDR3 residues: CASTQWGRESNQPQHF. CDR3 in DNA: TGTGCCAGCACCCAGTGGGGCAGGGAAAGCAATCAGCCCCAGCATTTT.

The V call is TRBV6-5, the J call TRBJ2-7; 10 nucleotides align to TRBD1. The CDR3 covers 15 residues. CDR1 is MNHEY and CDR2 is SVGAGI in the germline V gene. The J segment lost 3 bases and the V segment lost 0 bases, leaving 2 bases of the junction unmatched. The CDR3 coding sequence is TGTGCCAGCAGTTACTCGGGACAGGGGTTCTACGAGCAGTACGTC. It encodes CASSYSGQGFYEQYV.

The chain employs TRBV29-1 and TRBJ2-7; TRBD2 matches at 10 bases. This CDR3 has 13 residues. The V and J ends lost 5 bases and 3 bases, in that order; junction bases with no gene match: 4. Looked up from germline, CDR1 is SQVTM and CDR2 is ANQGSEA. CDR3: CSVIASGGYEQYF. CDR3 nucleotide sequence: TGCAGCGTTATAGCTAGCGGGGGCTACGAGCAGTACTTC.